This T cell receptor beta chain was recorded in a study of T-cell reconstitution after alpha-beta-depleted transplantation in children. This clonotype came up many times. Trimming pared 3 bases from V and 5 bases from J, leaving 14 bases between. The CDR3 loop spans 14 amino acids. Germline CDR1 is DFQATT and CDR2 is SNEGSKA (reference sequence). Preparation of the TCRbeta library used unique molecular identifiers. TCRdb reprocessed the PCR reads via MiXCR and lists one record per CDR3 protein. The table includes roughly 90,000 distinct CDR3 sequences, 9% to 15% detected once. This sequence was found in a human donor who donated a stem cell graft to a child with inherited bone marrow failure. Material: PBMCs from the stem cell graft donor, obtained from the stem cell graft. The chain has TRBV20-1 and TRBJ2-1; D is undetermined. As DNA, the CDR3 is TGCAGTGCTAGTGGTTACCCTCTCAACAATGAGCAGTTCTTC. Its translation is CSASGYPLNNEQFF.